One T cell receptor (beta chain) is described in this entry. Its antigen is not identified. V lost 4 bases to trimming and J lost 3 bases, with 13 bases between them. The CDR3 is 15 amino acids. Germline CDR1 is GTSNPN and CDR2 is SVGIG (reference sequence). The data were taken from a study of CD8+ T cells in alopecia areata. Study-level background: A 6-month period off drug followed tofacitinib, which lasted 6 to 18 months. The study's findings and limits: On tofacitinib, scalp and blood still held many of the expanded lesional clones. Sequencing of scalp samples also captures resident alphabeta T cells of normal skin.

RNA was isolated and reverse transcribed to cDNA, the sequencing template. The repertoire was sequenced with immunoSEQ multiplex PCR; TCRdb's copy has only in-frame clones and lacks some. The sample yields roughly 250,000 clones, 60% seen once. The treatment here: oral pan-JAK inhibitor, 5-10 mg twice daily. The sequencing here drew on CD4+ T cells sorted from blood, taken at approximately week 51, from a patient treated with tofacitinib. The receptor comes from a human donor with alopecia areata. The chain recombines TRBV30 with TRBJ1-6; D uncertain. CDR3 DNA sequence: TGTGCCTGGAAGGAGGATGTTGTCTATAATTCACCCCTCCACTTT. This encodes CAWKEDVVYNSPLHF. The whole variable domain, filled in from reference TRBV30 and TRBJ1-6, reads SQTIHQWPATLVQPVGSPLSLECTVEGTSNPNLYWYRQAAGRGLQLLFYSVGIGQISSEVPQNLSASRPQDRQFILSSKKLLLSDSGFYLCAWKEDVVYNSPLHFGNGTRLTVT.